The present TCR beta chain was sequenced within a study of T cell repertoires in cytomegalovirus infection. Across the whole study: Recently described HLA-C-restricted plus well-studied HLA-B-restricted CMV epitopes were used. Indicated by public TCR beta signatures were CMV infection and matching HLA type.

TCRdb independently ran MiXCR on the reads; one entry per CDR3 protein. In the table there are 750,000 to 900,000 distinct CDR3 sequences, almost 30% of which are singletons. This clonotype was counted a few times. Antigen specificity is unknown. V gave up 4 bases and J gave up 0 bases, with 14 bases separating them. CDR3 length equals 16 residues. Germline V gene sequence: CDR1 MNHEY, CDR2 SVGAGI. This chain uses TRBV6-5 with TRBJ2-3, with D perhaps being TRBD1 or TRBD2 (5 bases each). This TCR was recovered from a human donor in good health (CMV status not recorded). Some clones in this sample may be carry-over from other donors' samples. Specimen: cultured CD8+ T cells from PBMCs, collected from culture after CMV antigen stimulation. The CDR3 here is CASSSRDGESTDTQYF. The CDR3 DNA reads TGTGCCAGCAGTTCCCGGGACGGCGAGAGCACAGATACGCAGTATTTT.